Sequencing of this T cell receptor beta chain was carried out in a study of control samples from healthy donors and cancer patients. Generated by immunoSEQ multiplex PCR, the TCRdb table keeps only in-frame clones and is missing some. The sample includes more than 70,000 clones, roughly 92% of them seen just once. Germline CDR1 is SGHNT and CDR2 is YENEEA. There are 15 residues in the CDR3. Trimming cost V 4 bases and J 7 bases, with 16 bases left between them. The sequence came from a woman aged 30 to 39 in good health. Material: blood. The gene calls are TRBV11-3 and TRBJ2-2; TRBD2 might be the D (6 bases). In nucleotides, the CDR3 is TGTGCCAGCAGCTCTATAGCGGAGGGCAGCGGGGAGCTGTTTTTT. This translates into CASSSIAEGSGELFF.